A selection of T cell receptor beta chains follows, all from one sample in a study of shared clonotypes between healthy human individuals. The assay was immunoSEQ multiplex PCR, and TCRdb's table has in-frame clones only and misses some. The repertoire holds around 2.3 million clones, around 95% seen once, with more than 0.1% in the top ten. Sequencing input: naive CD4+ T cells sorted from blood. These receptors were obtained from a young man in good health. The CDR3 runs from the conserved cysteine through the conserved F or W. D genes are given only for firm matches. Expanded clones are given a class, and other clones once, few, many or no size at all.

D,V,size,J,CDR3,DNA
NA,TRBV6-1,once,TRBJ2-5,CASSGGGGRKETQYF,TGTGCCAGCAGTGGGGGCGGAGGAAGGAAAGAGACCCAGTACTTC
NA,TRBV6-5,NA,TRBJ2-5,CASRTGAVGTQYF,TGTGCCAGCAGAACCGGGGCGGTCGGGACCCAGTACTTC
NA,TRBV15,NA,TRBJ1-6,CATSREGGGDSPLHF,TGTGCCACCAGCAGAGAAGGGGGGGGCGACTCACCCCTCCACTTT
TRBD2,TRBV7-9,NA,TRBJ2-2,CASSLGSGMSGELFF,TGTGCCAGCAGCTTAGGTAGCGGGATGTCCGGGGAGCTGTTTTTT
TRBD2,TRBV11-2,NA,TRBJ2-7,CASSLELATYEQYF,TGTGCCAGCAGCTTAGAACTAGCGACCTACGAGCAGTACTTC
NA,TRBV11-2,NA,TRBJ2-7,CASSYARLPYEQYF,TGTGCCAGCAGCTACGCCAGGCTCCCCTACGAGCAGTACTTC
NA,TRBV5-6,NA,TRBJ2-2,CASSLRGGTGELFF,TGTGCCAGCAGCTTGAGAGGCGGGACCGGGGAGCTGTTTTTT
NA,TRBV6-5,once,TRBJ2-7,CASSRAVTYEQYF,TGTGCCAGCAGTCGGGCAGTTACCTACGAGCAGTACTTC
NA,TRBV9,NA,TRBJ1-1,CASSSTLQGTEAFF,TGTGCCAGCAGCTCAACCCTACAGGGAACTGAAGCTTTCTTT
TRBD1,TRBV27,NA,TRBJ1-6,CASSPGTAFNSPLHF,TGTGCCAGCAGCCCAGGGACAGCCTTTAATTCACCCCTCCACTTT
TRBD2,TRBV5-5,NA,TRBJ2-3,CASSWIAGGTDTQYF,TGTGCCAGCAGCTGGATAGCGGGAGGTACAGATACGCAGTATTTT
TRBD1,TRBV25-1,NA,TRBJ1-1,CASSVTGTGNAFF,TGTGCCAGCAGCGTTACCGGGACAGGGAACGCTTTCTTT
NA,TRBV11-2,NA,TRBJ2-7,CASSSTGTQEQYF,TGTGCCAGCAGCTCCACTGGGACTCAAGAGCAGTACTTC
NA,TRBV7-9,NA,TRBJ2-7,CASSLRDEQYF,TGTGCCAGCAGCTTACGAGACGAGCAGTACTTC
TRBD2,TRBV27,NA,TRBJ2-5,CASSLFPFPAGVETQYF,TGTGCCAGCAGTTTATTTCCCTTTCCAGCGGGGGTTGAGACCCAGTACTTC
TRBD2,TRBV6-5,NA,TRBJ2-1,CASSPLAGRYNEQFF,TGTGCCAGCAGTCCCCTAGCGGGGCGATACAATGAGCAGTTCTTC
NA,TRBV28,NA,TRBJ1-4,CASSSGGADNEKLFF,TGTGCCAGCAGTTCTGGAGGGGCAGATAATGAAAAACTGTTTTTT
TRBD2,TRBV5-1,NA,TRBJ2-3,CASSSERGARDTQYF,TGCGCCAGCAGCTCCGAGCGGGGGGCTAGGGATACGCAGTATTTT
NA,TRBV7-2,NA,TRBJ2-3,CASSTRQASTDTQYF,TGTGCCAGCAGCACCCGACAGGCTAGCACAGATACGCAGTATTTT
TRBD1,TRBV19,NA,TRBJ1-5,CASTWDRGRNQPQHF,TGTGCCAGTACCTGGGACAGGGGGAGGAATCAGCCCCAGCATTTT
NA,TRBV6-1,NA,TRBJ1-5,CASSEGTGFGNQPQHF,TGTGCCAGCAGTGAAGGAACGGGGTTCGGCAATCAGCCCCAGCATTTT
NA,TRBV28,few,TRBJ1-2,CASIGEDGYTF,TGTGCCAGCATCGGAGAAGATGGCTACACCTTC
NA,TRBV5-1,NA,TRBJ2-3,CASSTTAADTQYF,TGCGCCAGCAGCACGACTGCCGCGGATACGCAGTATTTT
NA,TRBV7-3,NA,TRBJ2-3,CASSPGDSPTDTQYF,TGTGCCAGCAGCCCGGGTGACAGTCCCACAGATACGCAGTATTTT
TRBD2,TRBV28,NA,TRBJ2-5,CASSSRLARKETQYF,TGTGCCAGCAGTTCAAGACTAGCCCGAAAAGAGACCCAGTACTTC
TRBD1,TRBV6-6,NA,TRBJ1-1,CASSNYGQGNTEAFF,TGTGCCAGCAGCAACTACGGACAGGGCAACACTGAAGCTTTCTTT
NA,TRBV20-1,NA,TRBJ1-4,CSAETGEKLFF,TGCAGTGCTGAGACAGGTGAAAAACTGTTTTTT
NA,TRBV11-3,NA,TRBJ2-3,CASSLGEITDTQYF,TGTGCCAGCAGCTTAGGCGAGATCACAGATACGCAGTATTTT
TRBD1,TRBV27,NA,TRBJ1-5,CASREGGQSILGNQPQHF,TGTGCCAGCAGAGAAGGGGGCCAGAGCATATTGGGCAATCAGCCCCAGCATTTT
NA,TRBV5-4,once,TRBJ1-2,CASSLGGIVGYTF,TGTGCCAGCAGCTTGGGAGGGATTGTTGGCTACACCTTC
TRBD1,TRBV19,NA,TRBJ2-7,CASSTLPGQGEPEQYF,TGTGCCAGTAGTACGCTTCCGGGACAGGGGGAACCCGAGCAGTACTTC